This T cell receptor (beta chain) is from a study of blood T cell repertoires in COVID-19. Authors' data handling: It was from reference gene primer amplification that nucleated cell counts were estimated. TCRdb's table, derived via immunoSEQ multiplex PCR, lists solely in-frame clones and lacks some. From that table come the V and J calls and clone size; the DNA was used to work out D and trimming. The profile shows roughly 350,000 clones, 90% to 95% of them singletons. After removal of 2 bases from V and 6 bases from J, the junction contained 10 bases not matched to a gene. This CDR3 has 16 amino acids. Per the germline V gene, CDR1 is SEHNR and CDR2 is FQNEAQ (reference sequence).

The receptor's source is a woman under 30 who had recovered from COVID-19. Specimen: peripheral blood. The chain couples TRBV7-9 to TRBJ1-2, with TRBD1 matching over 9 bases. The CDR3 loop is CASSLRVGTGLDGYTF. CDR3 nucleotide sequence: TGTGCCAGCAGCTTAAGGGTGGGGACAGGGTTGGATGGCTACACCTTC.